The T cell receptor (beta chain) under discussion was sequenced for a study of shared clonotypes between healthy human individuals. Study overall: Three plates each covered CD4 naive and memory; CD8 naive two, CD8 memory one.

Trimming removed 2 bases at V and 2 bases at J, with 4 bases between. The CDR3 loop spans 14 amino acids. Per the germline V gene, CDR1 is MNHNS and CDR2 is SASEGT. A note on this clone: The antigen is undetermined.

Study findings and constraints: Larger estimated richness was generally recorded for naive subsets relative to memory subsets.

When replicate PCRs were run on sorted subsets, they used around 200 ng DNA, tens of thousands of T cell genomes. TCRdb's copy holds only in-frame clones and misses some; the assay was immunoSEQ multiplex PCR. The sample carries hundreds of thousands of clones, around 73% recorded once. The TCR comes from a young woman in good health. The specimen was memory CD4+ T cells sorted from blood. Specified subset: CD45RA-negative fraction. The rearrangement uses TRBV6-1 and TRBJ2-6; the D is unclear. The CDR3 bases are TGTGCCAGCAGTGAACCCCCTGGGGCCAACGTCCTGACTTTC. It translates to CASSEPPGANVLTF.